A selection of T cell receptor beta chains follows, all from one sample in a study of blood T cell repertoires in COVID-19. Libraries were prepared by immunoSEQ multiplex PCR; TCRdb keeps only in-frame clonotypes and omits some of them. The sample consists of hundreds of thousands of clones, 89% of them appearing once. The sample comprised PBMCs or T cells enriched from blood (not recorded which). The origin of the receptors is a woman aged 40 to 50 who had recovered from COVID-19. Both conserved end residues are part of each CDR3. Fields, in order: V gene, D gene, J gene, clone size, CDR3 protein, CDR3 DNA. A D gene is named only where the DNA matches it firmly. Expanded clones are given a class, and other clones once, few, many or no size at all.

TRBV4-2	TRBD2	TRBJ2-6	NA	CASSQEGGDSGANVLTF	TGTGCCAGCAGCCAAGAGGGGGGGGACTCTGGGGCCAACGTCCTGACTTTC
TRBV5-1	NA	TRBJ2-2	NA	CASSVQAANTGELFF	TGCGCCAGCAGCGTGCAGGCAGCGAACACCGGGGAGCTGTTTTTT
TRBV28	TRBD1	TRBJ2-1	once	CASSPWTGESVGEQFF	TGTGCCAGCAGTCCTTGGACAGGGGAAAGTGTGGGTGAGCAGTTCTTC
TRBV3-1/TRBV3-2	NA	TRBJ1-6	NA	CASSQGGRALQTLHF	TGTGCCAGCAGCCAAGGCGGCAGGGCCCTTCAGACCCTCCACTTT
TRBV9	TRBD1	TRBJ2-5	NA	CASSPGQPRQTQYF	TGTGCCAGCAGCCCGGGACAGCCAAGGCAGACCCAGTACTTC
TRBV11-3	NA	TRBJ2-1	NA	CASSPGGRQFF	TGTGCCAGCAGCCCTGGAGGGAGACAGTTCTTC
TRBV10-2	TRBD1	TRBJ2-1	NA	CASSGGQVIYNEQFF	TGCGCCAGCAGTGGTGGACAGGTGATCTACAATGAGCAGTTCTTC
TRBV9	NA	TRBJ1-3	NA	CASRPTAGNTIYF	TGTGCCAGCAGACCAACAGCTGGAAACACCATATATTTT
TRBV30	NA	TRBJ1-3	NA	CAWATGSGNTIYF	TGTGCCTGGGCGACAGGCTCTGGAAACACCATATATTTT
TRBV7-2	NA	TRBJ1-6	NA	CASSQNRIFSPLHF	TGTGCCAGCAGCCAGAACAGGATTTTCTCACCCCTCCACTTT
TRBV18	TRBD2	TRBJ2-3	NA	CASSPGLAVTDTQYF	TGTGCCAGCTCACCAGGACTAGCGGTCACAGATACGCAGTATTTT
TRBV30	TRBD1	TRBJ2-7	NA	CAWTPGQLYEQYF	TGTGCCTGGACTCCGGGACAGCTCTACGAGCAGTACTTC
TRBV30	NA	TRBJ1-2	NA	CAWTRGWGYGYTF	TGTGCCTGGACCAGGGGTTGGGGCTATGGCTACACCTTC
TRBV25-1	NA	TRBJ1-1	once	CASSEAGSGAFF	TGTGCCAGCAGTGAGGCCGGGTCCGGGGCTTTCTTT
TRBV10-1	NA	TRBJ1-5	once	CASNRDSNQPQHF	TGCGCCAGCAACAGGGATAGCAATCAGCCCCAGCATTTT
TRBV7-3	TRBD2	TRBJ2-3	NA	CASSLGISGGTDTQYF	TGTGCCAGCAGCTTAGGGATTAGCGGGGGCACAGATACGCAGTATTTT
TRBV11-2	TRBD1	TRBJ2-7	NA	CASSQLGTGNSYEQYF	TGTGCCAGCAGCCAGTTGGGGACAGGGAATTCCTACGAGCAGTACTTC
TRBV14	TRBD2	TRBJ2-1	NA	CASSPGLVFYGFF	TGTGCCAGCAGCCCGGGACTAGTGTTTTACGGGTTCTTC
TRBV7-3	TRBD1	TRBJ2-5	NA	CASSQGQGLQETQYF	TGTGCCAGCAGCCAAGGACAGGGCCTACAAGAGACCCAGTACTTC
TRBV28	TRBD1	TRBJ2-3	NA	CASRTQGAGTDTQYF	TGTGCCAGCAGAACACAGGGGGCGGGCACAGATACGCAGTATTTT
TRBV30	NA	TRBJ1-1	NA	CAVEATEAFF	TGTGCCGTGGAGGCCACTGAAGCTTTCTTT
TRBV3-1/TRBV3-2	TRBD1	TRBJ2-5	NA	CASSQEDRGPQETQYF	TGTGCCAGCAGCCAAGAGGACAGGGGTCCCCAAGAGACCCAGTACTTC
TRBV4-1	NA	TRBJ2-3	NA	CASSPRTFVADTDTQYF	TGCGCCAGCAGCCCTAGAACCTTTGTAGCGGATACAGATACGCAGTATTTT
TRBV29-1	TRBD1	TRBJ1-1	NA	CSVEEPGTDINTEAFF	TGCAGCGTTGAAGAGCCAGGGACAGACATAAACACTGAAGCTTTCTTT
TRBV10-3	NA	TRBJ1-5	NA	CAISERDQPQHF	TGTGCCATCAGTGAGCGGGATCAGCCCCAGCATTTT
TRBV10-3	TRBD2	TRBJ2-7	NA	CAISESIAGETYEQYF	TGTGCCATCAGTGAGTCGATAGCGGGAGAAACCTACGAGCAGTACTTC
TRBV18	NA	TRBJ2-5	NA	CASSPVSEQETQYF	TGTGCCAGCTCACCAGTGTCAGAACAAGAGACCCAGTACTTC
TRBV5-1	TRBD1	TRBJ1-1	once	CASSEDRGRNTEAFF	TGCGCCAGCAGCGAGGACAGGGGGCGGAACACTGAAGCTTTCTTT
TRBV12-3/TRBV12-4	NA	TRBJ1-2	NA	CASSFQGYGYTF	TGTGCCAGCAGTTTCCAGGGCTATGGCTACACCTTC
TRBV4-2	NA	TRBJ1-1	NA	CASSQGEGMGTEAFF	TGTGCCAGCAGCCAAGGCGAGGGCATGGGTACTGAAGCTTTCTTT
TRBV21-1	NA	TRBJ1-3	NA	CASSSGQANSGNTIYF	TGTGCCAGCAGCTCAGGACAGGCCAACTCTGGAAACACCATATATTTT
TRBV2	TRBD1	TRBJ1-4	NA	CASKDREASEKLFF	TGTGCCAGCAAAGACAGGGAGGCGTCCGAAAAACTGTTTTTT
TRBV27	NA	TRBJ1-1	NA	CASSLGGNTEAFF	TGTGCCAGCAGTTTAGGCGGAAACACTGAAGCTTTCTTT
TRBV4-2	NA	TRBJ2-7	NA	CASSPEVRNYEQYF	TGTGCCAGCAGCCCCGAAGTGAGGAACTACGAGCAGTACTTC
TRBV24-1	NA	TRBJ2-3	NA	CATSAQGADTQYF	TGTGCCACCAGTGCCCAAGGGGCAGATACGCAGTATTTT
TRBV19	TRBD1	TRBJ2-4	NA	CASSLRDRGRGWENIQYF	TGTGCCAGTTCCCTCCGAGACAGGGGGCGCGGGTGGGAAAACATTCAGTACTTC
TRBV7-9	NA	TRBJ2-7	once	CASSLELVSDEQYF	TGTGCCAGCAGCTTAGAGCTAGTATCGGACGAGCAGTACTTC
TRBV5-6	TRBD1	TRBJ1-6	few	CASSWGGQASSYNSPLHF	TGTGCCAGCAGCTGGGGGGGACAGGCGAGCTCCTATAATTCACCCCTCCACTTT
TRBV11-3	TRBD2	TRBJ2-7	NA	CASSCEASGGHEQYF	TGTGCCAGCAGTTGCGAGGCTAGCGGGGGCCACGAGCAGTACTTC
TRBV27	TRBD1	TRBJ1-2	NA	CASRTTGLGYGYTF	TGTGCCAGCAGAACGACAGGGTTAGGCTATGGCTACACCTTC
TRBV9	NA	TRBJ2-3	NA	CASSVEGSGVTDTQYF	TGTGCCAGCAGCGTAGAAGGCAGCGGAGTCACAGATACGCAGTATTTT
TRBV11-3	NA	TRBJ2-5	NA	CASSLRQSQETQYF	TGTGCCAGCAGCCTGCGACAGTCGCAAGAGACCCAGTACTTC
TRBV3-1/TRBV3-2	TRBD2	TRBJ2-2	once	CASSQEVTSPNTGELFF	TGTGCCAGCAGCCAAGAGGTGACTAGCCCGAACACCGGGGAGCTGTTTTTT
TRBV24-1	NA	TRBJ1-5	few	CATSGDKLNQPQHF	TGTGCCACCAGTGGGGACAAGCTAAATCAGCCCCAGCATTTT